The T cell receptor (beta chain) described here comes from a study of T-cell reconstitution after alpha-beta-depleted transplantation in children. Findings and caveats of the study: Approximately two months post-transplant, alpha-beta T cells reportedly originated from several hundred expanded graft clones. T-cell numbers and diversity, one year after transplant, stemmed largely from T cells that were newly produced.

The V gene's germline CDR1 is LNHNV and CDR2 YYDKDF (reference sequence). This CDR3 is built from 15 residues. V lost 1 base, J lost 0 bases, and 6 bases lay in between. Concerning this clonotype: Antigen unknown.

A TCRbeta library incorporating unique molecular identifiers was prepared. TCRdb re-derived calls from the PCR reads in MiXCR, one entry per CDR3 protein. The sample yields about 980,000 distinct CDR3 sequences, around 30% seen once. The chain couples TRBV15 to TRBJ2-2; D not resolved. The source of this sequence is a boy in the first two years of life who had a stem cell transplant for SCID, so the T cells may come from the graft donor. The specimen was PBMCs, mostly from graft donor cells, collected 360 days after TCRalphabeta/CD19-depleted stem cell transplant. In DNA, the CDR3 is TGTGCCACCAGCAGAGCCCTAGCGAACACCGGGGAGCTGTTTTTT. This gives the protein CATSRALANTGELFF.